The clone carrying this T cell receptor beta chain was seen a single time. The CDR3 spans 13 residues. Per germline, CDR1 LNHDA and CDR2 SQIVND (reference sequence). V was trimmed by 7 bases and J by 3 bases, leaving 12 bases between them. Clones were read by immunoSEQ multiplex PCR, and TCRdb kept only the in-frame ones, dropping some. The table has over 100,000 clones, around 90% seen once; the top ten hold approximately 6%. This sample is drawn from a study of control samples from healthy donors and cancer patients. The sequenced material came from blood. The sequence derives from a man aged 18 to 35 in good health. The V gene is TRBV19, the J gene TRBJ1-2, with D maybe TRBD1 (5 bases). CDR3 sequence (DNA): TGTGCCAGTATTCGGGACGGAGACTATGGCTACACCTTC. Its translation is CASIRDGDYGYTF.